This is a list of T cell receptor beta chains from one sample in a study of neurological immune-mediated disorders. From the 5' RACE reads, TCRdb called clonotypes with MiXCR, one entry per CDR3 protein. The repertoire holds about 70,000 distinct CDR3 sequences, with roughly 3% as singletons. The sample comprised PBMCs. The receptors derive from a woman aged 50 to 60 with multiple sclerosis. The CDR3 runs from the conserved cysteine through the conserved F or W. The order of the fields is V gene, D gene, J gene, clone size, CDR3 DNA, CDR3 protein. D genes are given only for firm matches. Not all rows give a size; the values are once, few, many and, for expanded clones, a class.

v_call: TRBV20-1; d_call: TRBD1; j_call: TRBJ1-2; clone_size: many; cdr3_nt: TGCAGTGCTGGCTTGGGGACAGGCAGCGATGGCTACACCTTC; cdr3_aa: CSAGLGTGSDGYTF
v_call: TRBV4-2; d_call: TRBD2; j_call: TRBJ2-1; clone_size: many; cdr3_nt: TGTGCCAGCAGCCAAGGCTTGACTAGCGGGGACAATGAGCAGTTCTTC; cdr3_aa: CASSQGLTSGDNEQFF
v_call: TRBV7-3; d_call: TRBD1; j_call: TRBJ2-1; clone_size: many; cdr3_nt: TGTGCCAGCAGCTTAACCAGGGGGAATGAGCAGTTCTTC; cdr3_aa: CASSLTRGNEQFF
v_call: TRBV3-1; d_call: .; j_call: TRBJ2-1; clone_size: many; cdr3_nt: TGTGCCAGCAGTCGGTTGGGGGATGAGCAGTTCTTC; cdr3_aa: CASSRLGDEQFF
v_call: TRBV20-1; d_call: TRBD2; j_call: TRBJ2-5; clone_size: medium-sized; cdr3_nt: TGCAGTGCTAGGGGACTAGCGGGGTCGTACCAAGAGACCCAGTACTTC; cdr3_aa: CSARGLAGSYQETQYF
v_call: TRBV20-1; d_call: TRBD1; j_call: TRBJ2-2; clone_size: many; cdr3_nt: TGCAGTGCTCCTAAGACAGGGAAGGTGGAAACCGGGGAGCTGTTTTTT; cdr3_aa: CSAPKTGKVETGELFF
v_call: TRBV4-3; d_call: TRBD2; j_call: TRBJ2-7; clone_size: many; cdr3_nt: TGCGCCAGCAGCCAAGGGGGACCGTCGGGAGGACTCTCCTACGAGCAGTACTTC; cdr3_aa: CASSQGGPSGGLSYEQYF
v_call: TRBV6-5; d_call: TRBD2; j_call: TRBJ2-3; clone_size: many; cdr3_nt: TGTGCCAGCCACCGTAGCGGGGGGCCCACAGATACGCAGTATTTT; cdr3_aa: CASHRSGGPTDTQYF
v_call: TRBV11-2; d_call: TRBD2; j_call: TRBJ2-1; clone_size: many; cdr3_nt: TGTGCCAGCAGCTCCTGGACTAGCGGGAGTGGGCAGTTCTTC; cdr3_aa: CASSSWTSGSGQFF
v_call: TRBV5-1; d_call: .; j_call: TRBJ2-1; clone_size: many; cdr3_nt: TGCGCCAGCAGCTTCACAGACAATGAGCAGTTCTTC; cdr3_aa: CASSFTDNEQFF
v_call: TRBV7-2; d_call: .; j_call: TRBJ2-1; clone_size: many; cdr3_nt: TGTGCCAGCAGCCCCCGTAAACCCAATGAGCAGTTCTTC; cdr3_aa: CASSPRKPNEQFF
v_call: TRBV7-2; d_call: .; j_call: TRBJ2-1; clone_size: .; cdr3_nt: TGTGCCAGCAGCTTAGGTCCCCTCTCCTACAATGAGCAGTTCTTC; cdr3_aa: CASSLGPLSYNEQFF
v_call: TRBV29-1; d_call: TRBD1; j_call: TRBJ2-5; clone_size: many; cdr3_nt: TGCAGCGTTCAAGGACAGGGAGAGACCCAGTACTTC; cdr3_aa: CSVQGQGETQYF
v_call: TRBV20-1; d_call: TRBD1; j_call: TRBJ1-1; clone_size: many; cdr3_nt: TGCAGTGCCATTACAGGGGACACTGAAGCTTTCTTT; cdr3_aa: CSAITGDTEAFF
v_call: TRBV12-3/TRBV12-4; d_call: .; j_call: TRBJ2-3; clone_size: many; cdr3_nt: TGTGCCAGCAGTCACCAGATTAGGTGGGGGGCAGATACGCAGTATTTT; cdr3_aa: CASSHQIRWGADTQYF
v_call: TRBV20-1; d_call: TRBD2; j_call: TRBJ2-1; clone_size: many; cdr3_nt: TGCAGTGCTAGAGATCCACTAGCGGGAGGGGATGAGCAGTTCTTC; cdr3_aa: CSARDPLAGGDEQFF